A selection of T cell receptor beta chains follows, all from one sample in a study of cytomegalovirus exposure and HLA in healthy donors. Clones were read by immunoSEQ multiplex PCR, and TCRdb kept only the in-frame ones, dropping some. The repertoire consists of 180,000 or so clones, with 84% occurring once and the leading ten covering 13%. The sample was PBMCs. Source of these receptors: a woman aged 25 to 45 in good health and CMV-seropositive. Both conserved end residues are part of each CDR3. A D gene is named only where the DNA matches it firmly. Some rows mark clone size as missing; the rest say once, few, many or name a class of expanded clone.

TRBJ2-4 NA TRBV2 NA CASTGGGRSANIQYF TGTGCCAGCACCGGGGGAGGCAGGTCGGCAAACATTCAGTACTTC
TRBJ1-5 TRBD1 TRBV29-1 few CSGSTGTDQPQHF TGCAGCGGGTCGACAGGGACTGATCAGCCCCAGCATTTT
TRBJ1-1 NA TRBV6-6 NA CASSLDSYTEAFF TGTGCCAGCAGTTTAGACAGCTACACTGAAGCTTTCTTT
TRBJ1-2 TRBD1 TRBV25-1 NA CASSGGQGYGYTF TGTGCCAGCAGTGGCGGACAGGGGTATGGCTACACCTTC
TRBJ1-3 TRBD1 TRBV10-1 NA CASSKTGGNTIYF TGCGCCAGCAGTAAGACAGGGGGAAACACCATATATTTT
TRBJ1-5 TRBD1 TRBV11-2 many CASSPTGLPYQPQHF TGTGCCAGCAGCCCGACAGGGTTACCGTATCAGCCCCAGCATTTT
TRBJ1-1 NA TRBV6-5 few CASSYGRNTEAFF TGTGCCAGCAGTTACGGGAGGAACACTGAAGCTTTCTTT
TRBJ2-1 TRBD2 TRBV7-6 NA CASSPGLAGEVYNEQFF TGTGCCAGCAGCCCGGGACTAGCGGGAGAAGTCTACAATGAGCAGTTCTTC
TRBJ2-7 NA TRBV11-2 NA CASSLDLTQTYEQYF TGTGCCAGCAGCTTAGATCTTACCCAGACCTACGAGCAGTACTTC
TRBJ2-5 NA TRBV2 NA CASVKDRPTQETQYF TGTGCCAGCGTAAAGGACAGACCTACTCAAGAGACCCAGTACTTC
TRBJ2-2 TRBD2 TRBV6-5 NA CASSYLAGVTGELFF TGTGCCAGCAGTTACCTAGCGGGAGTGACCGGGGAGCTGTTTTTT
TRBJ2-1 NA TRBV30 NA CAWSVLGQGPYNEQFF TGTGCCTGGAGTGTACTCGGGCAGGGGCCATACAATGAGCAGTTCTTC
TRBJ2-7 NA TRBV9 NA CASSVGLANAYEQYF TGTGCCAGCAGCGTAGGGCTAGCGAACGCCTACGAGCAGTACTTC
TRBJ1-2 NA TRBV5-6 NA CASSLANWGDTF TGTGCCAGCAGCTTGGCCAACTGGGGGGACACCTTC
TRBJ2-3 NA TRBV7-9 NA CASRAERGSGTDTQYF TGTGCCAGCAGGGCCGAAAGGGGGTCGGGCACAGATACGCAGTATTTT
TRBJ2-1 TRBD2 TRBV5-6 NA CASSFGLESYNEQFF TGTGCCAGCAGCTTTGGACTAGAGTCCTACAATGAGCAGTTCTTC
TRBJ1-2 NA TRBV2 NA CASRQQATDGYTF TGTGCCAGCCGTCAGCAGGCGACCGATGGCTACACCTTC
TRBJ2-3 TRBD2 TRBV5-1 NA CASSLGLAGGMWTDTQYF TGCGCCAGCAGCTTGGGGCTAGCGGGAGGTATGTGGACAGATACGCAGTATTTT
TRBJ2-7 NA TRBV5-6 NA CASSPRSPYEQYF TGTGCCAGCAGCCCTCGCAGTCCCTACGAGCAGTACTTC
TRBJ2-3 TRBD1 TRBV2 NA CASRKTGQETSTDTQYF TGTGCCAGCAGGAAGACGGGACAGGAAACTAGCACAGATACGCAGTATTTT
TRBJ2-1 NA TRBV11-2 NA CASSLLEGEQFF TGTGCCAGCTCCCTTCTGGAGGGGGAGCAGTTCTTC
TRBJ1-1 NA TRBV6-6 NA CASRPENAEAFF TGTGCCAGCAGACCCGAGAACGCTGAAGCTTTCTTT
TRBJ1-1 NA TRBV29-1 NA CSVEREGWGTEAFF TGCAGCGTTGAAAGGGAGGGTTGGGGCACTGAAGCTTTCTTT
TRBJ2-2 NA TRBV5-1 NA CASSFVGGPGELFF TGCGCCAGCAGCTTTGTGGGCGGGCCAGGGGAGCTGTTTTTT
TRBJ1-1 NA TRBV6-5 NA CASSYSNRGSTEAFF TGTGCCAGCAGTTACTCCAATAGGGGGAGCACTGAAGCTTTCTTT
TRBJ1-5 NA TRBV15 NA CATSRDLADSQPQHF TGTGCCACCAGCAGAGATCTGGCCGATTCTCAGCCCCAGCATTTT
TRBJ2-1 TRBD1 TRBV6-5 NA CASSRTGDYNEQFF TGTGCCAGCAGCAGGACAGGGGATTACAATGAGCAGTTCTTC
TRBJ2-5 TRBD1 TRBV15 NA CATSRDAQGETQYF TGTGCCACCAGCAGAGATGCACAGGGGGAGACCCAGTACTTC
TRBJ1-5 TRBD1 TRBV10-3 NA CAISDVGTGLIQPQHF TGTGCCATCAGTGACGTCGGGACAGGGTTGATTCAGCCCCAGCATTTT
TRBJ2-3 NA TRBV6-5 once CASSKSYGELDTQYF TGTGCCAGCAGTAAATCATACGGGGAATTGGATACGCAGTATTTT
TRBJ2-3 NA TRBV9 NA CASAEQGGSTDTQYF TGTGCCAGCGCCGAACAGGGGGGGAGCACAGATACGCAGTATTTT
TRBJ1-1 NA TRBV25-1 NA CASRLSNTEAFF TGTGCCAGCAGGCTCAGTAACACTGAAGCTTTCTTT
TRBJ1-4 TRBD1 TRBV6-5 NA CASSYSAGGREKLFF TGTGCCAGCAGTTACTCTGCAGGGGGTCGAGAAAAACTGTTTTTT
TRBJ2-1 TRBD2 TRBV19 NA CASSGRLLAGGVNEQFF TGTGCCAGTAGTGGGCGCTTACTAGCGGGAGGGGTCAATGAGCAGTTCTTC
TRBJ2-3 TRBD2 TRBV5-8 NA CASSLRTGLAGGGPQYF TGTGCCAGCAGCTTGAGGACCGGACTAGCGGGAGGGGGCCCGCAGTATTTT
TRBJ2-2 TRBD1 TRBV5-1 once CASSLRTGGNGELFF TGCGCCAGCAGCCTTCGGACAGGGGGTAACGGGGAGCTGTTTTTT
TRBJ2-1 TRBD2 TRBV6-1 NA CASSGRLAAYNEQFF TGTGCCAGCAGTGGTAGACTAGCGGCCTACAATGAGCAGTTCTTC
TRBJ2-1 TRBD2 TRBV5-4 NA CAGGGTGGLAGPWNEQFF TGTGCCGGAGGGGGAACTGGTGGACTAGCGGGACCTTGGAATGAGCAGTTCTTC
TRBJ2-7 NA TRBV27 once CASGPTLQGGKPYEQYF TGTGCCAGCGGCCCCACACTACAGGGCGGCAAGCCCTACGAGCAGTACTTC
TRBJ2-1 TRBD1 TRBV27 NA CASNPRDRYHNEQFF TGTGCCAGCAATCCCCGGGACAGGTATCACAATGAGCAGTTCTTC
TRBJ2-2 NA TRBV27 NA CASSSLSDWRNTGELFF TGTGCCAGCAGTTCTCTTTCTGACTGGCGGAACACCGGGGAGCTGTTTTTT
TRBJ2-1 NA TRBV12-5 NA CASGLVVGGEEFF TGTGCTAGTGGTTTGGTAGTAGGTGGGGAGGAGTTCTTC
TRBJ2-1 TRBD2 TRBV27 NA CASSPQGREGRVYNEQFF TGTGCCAGCAGTCCCCAGGGGCGGGAGGGCCGAGTCTACAATGAGCAGTTCTTC